The 26 T cell receptor beta chains below all came from one sample that was sequenced in a study of CD8 T cells in Susac syndrome. Reverse transcription of about 0.5 to 1 ug RNA was carried out with random hexamers. MiXCR, run by TCRdb on the immunoSEQ multiplex PCR reads, gives a single entry per CDR3 protein. This table holds a few hundred thousand distinct CDR3 sequences, roughly 81% found once. Sequenced sample: CD8+ T cells from PBMCs. The receptors were gathered from a human donor with multiple sclerosis.

The rearrangement joins TRBV7-4 to TRBJ2-5, with unresolved D. Per the germline V gene, CDR1 is SGHVT and CDR2 is SQSDAQ. V gave up 4 bases and J gave up 4 bases, with 22 bases separating them. This CDR3 has 17 residues. This chain's CDR3 is CASSYGGSESVRETQYF. CDR3 bases: TGTGCCAGCAGCTATGGCGGCAGCGAGAGTGTGCGAGAGACCCAGTACTTC. Drawing the rest from reference TRBV7-4 and TRBJ2-5, the complete variable domain is GAGVSQSPRYKVAKRGRDVALRCDSISGHVTLYWYRQTLGQGSEVLTYSQSDAQRDKSGRPSGRFSAERPERSVSTLKIQRTEQGDSAVYLCASSYGGSESVRETQYFGPGTRLLVL.

V is TRBV9 and J is TRBJ2-1, with 11 bases identical to TRBD2. The V segment lost 0 bases and the J segment 3 bases; nucleotides outside the gene matches: 14. CDR1 and CDR2 (germline): SGDLS, YYNGEE. The CDR3 totals 20 residues. The CDR3 spells CASSVAQAGVTSGNYNEQFF. The CDR3 region has the DNA TGTGCCAGCAGCGTAGCACAGGCAGGTGTGACTAGCGGGAACTACAATGAGCAGTTCTTC.

This clonotype came up a few times. This chain connects TRBV28 to TRBJ2-7; a possible D gene is TRBD2 (5 bases). V lost 4 bases, J lost 6 bases, and 13 bases lay in between. Germline assignment: CDR1 MDHEN and CDR2 SYDVKM. The CDR3 has 13 residues. CDR3 region: CASSWDLRAEQYF. CDR3 in DNA: TGTGCCAGCAGTTGGGATCTGCGGGCCGAGCAGTACTTC.

J is TRBJ2-7 and V is TRBV12-3 or TRBV12-4, with D perhaps matching TRBD2 (6 bases). There are 15 residues in the CDR3. Trimming shortened V by 8 bases and J by 0 bases, and 17 bases separated the two germline ends. CDR3 sequence (DNA): TGTGCCAGCGGTTCGCGGGGAGTTAGCTCCTACGAGCAGTACTTC. Its protein is CASGSRGVSSYEQYF.

This chain uses TRBV20-1 with TRBJ2-1, with 12 nucleotides matching TRBD2. This CDR3 is built from 17 residues. Trimming at V came to 1 base and at J to 6 bases, leaving 10 bases not matched to a gene. Germline loops: CDR1 DFQATT, CDR2 SNEGSKA (reference sequence). As DNA, the CDR3 is TGCAGTGCTAGAGCCGGACTAGCGGGATTTCTAGGCAATGAGCAGTTCTTC. This sequence encodes CSARAGLAGFLGNEQFF.

The rearrangement joins TRBV12-3 or TRBV12-4 to TRBJ1-4; tentatively, D is TRBD1 (6 bases). CDR3 length: 13 amino acids. Trimming removed 7 bases from V and 8 bases from J, with 14 bases in between. The CDR3 is CASTEDRGEKLFF. CDR3 DNA sequence: TGTGCCAGCACCGAGGACAGAGGCGAAAAACTGTTTTTT.

The chain joins TRBV5-6 to TRBJ1-1; D gene ambiguous. The CDR3 covers 17 residues. Germline V lookup: CDR1 SGHDT, CDR2 YYEEEE. V gave up 0 bases and J gave up 1 base, with 16 bases separating them. The CDR3 DNA sequence: TGTGCCAGCAGCTTGGCCTTGTGGGTTCTAGGGAACACTGAAGCTTTCTTT. It codes for CASSLALWVLGNTEAFF.

The chain recombines TRBV5-6 with TRBJ1-6, with D maybe TRBD1 (5 bases). From germline, CDR1 is SGHDT and CDR2 YYEEEE. Trimming took off 1 base at V and 10 bases at J, with 9 bases between the two ends. This CDR3 is built from 13 residues. The CDR3 protein is CASSLSDSSPLHF. In DNA, the CDR3 is TGTGCCAGCAGCTTGAGTGACAGCTCACCCCTCCACTTT.

Here the CDR3 reads CASRRGGEGWNEQYF. DNA for the CDR3: TGTGCCAGCAGGAGGGGGGGGGAAGGGTGGAACGAGCAGTACTTC. This chain links TRBV27 with TRBJ2-7; D may be TRBD2 (7 bases). CDR3 size: 15 residues. V was cut by 6 bases and J by 5 bases, with 20 bases left in between. Germline CDR1 MNHEY, CDR2 SMNVEV (reference sequence).

The rearrangement uses TRBV27 and TRBJ1-5, with D tentatively TRBD1 (5 bases). Looked up from germline, CDR1 is MNHEY and CDR2 is SMNVEV (reference sequence). V was shortened by 5 bases and J by 9 bases, with 14 bases between the two germline ends. The CDR3 sequence is 13 residues long. The CDR3 protein is CASSPAGPGPQHF. The CDR3 DNA follows: TGTGCCAGCAGTCCGGCGGGACCGGGGCCCCAGCATTTT.

The rearrangement links TRBV9 to TRBJ1-6, with D perhaps TRBD1 (6 bases). Germline V gene lookup returns CDR1 SGDLS and CDR2 YYNGEE. The V gene lost 4 bases and the J gene lost 7 bases, with 15 bases spanning the gap. CDR3 length equals 15 residues. The DNA of the CDR3 is TGTGCCAGCAGCTTACGGGACACCGGGAATTCACCCCTCCACTTT. Residues: CASSLRDTGNSPLHF.

This chain joins TRBV29-1 and TRBJ2-5; 11 nucleotides align to TRBD2. Trimming took 7 bases from V and 4 from J; bases not matched to a gene: 14. Per germline, CDR1 SQVTM and CDR2 ANQGSEA. This CDR3 contains 16 residues. CDR3: CSASIRGSGRGETQYF. The CDR3 region has the DNA TGCAGCGCTTCAATCCGAGGTAGCGGGAGGGGAGAGACCCAGTACTTC.

V is TRBV9 and J is TRBJ1-1; D possibly corresponds to TRBD1 (5 bases). CDR3 length: 15 residues. Germline CDR1 reads SGDLS; CDR2 reads YYNGEE. V was cut by 2 bases and J by 0 bases, with 11 bases left in between. The CDR3 loop reads CASSVRVGLNTEAFF. CDR3 nucleotides: TGTGCCAGCAGCGTCCGGGTGGGGCTGAACACTGAAGCTTTCTTT.

The chain uses TRBV21-1 and TRBJ2-7; the table's D call TRBD1 went unverified against the DNA. TRBV21-1 is listed as a pseudogene. CDR3 length: 15 residues. The CDR3 nucleotides are TGTGCCAGTACCGGGGGCGCGATCACCCGGTACGAGCAGTACTTC. Translating it yields CASTGGAITRYEQYF.

This clonotype was observed a handful of times. Compared with germline, one end of the junction differs, possibly owing to a read error. V gene TRBV6-2 or TRBV6-3 combines with J gene TRBJ2-5, with D uncertain. Germline lookup yields CDR1 MNHEY and CDR2 SVGEGT. This CDR3 contains 13 residues. CDR3 coding DNA: TGTGCCAGCAGTTACGTACAGATCTACCCACGTGACTTC. Amino acid sequence: CASSYVQIYPRDF.

The genes are TRBV12-3 or TRBV12-4 and TRBJ1-6, with D unclear. CDR3 length equals 14 residues. Deletions cut 1 base from V and 4 bases from J, with 5 bases between. DNA for the CDR3: TGTGCCAGCAGTTTAGGGGTATATAATTCACCCCTCCACTTT. It yields the protein CASSLGVYNSPLHF.

The rearrangement joins TRBV19 to TRBJ2-1; no reliable D call. CDR3 length equals 15 residues. Germline V gene sequence: CDR1 LNHDA, CDR2 SQIVND (reference sequence). V was pared by 2 bases and J by 4 bases, with 12 bases between. The CDR3: CASSITRFSYNEQFF. The CDR3 coding sequence is TGTGCCAGTAGTATAACGCGGTTCTCATACAATGAGCAGTTCTTC.

The chain is built from TRBV27 and TRBJ2-5; 12 bases line up with TRBD1. The germline V gene encodes CDR1 MNHEY and CDR2 SMNVEV (reference sequence). This CDR3 region has 18 residues. The junction had 11 bases not matched to a gene; V was cut back by 5 bases and J by 1 base. CDR3 DNA sequence: TGTGCCAGCAGTGCGCCGGGACAGGGGGCTCTACCCCAAGAGACCCAGTACTTC. Translating gives CASSAPGQGALPQETQYF.

CDR3 loop: CASSLSKRLSAEAFF. CDR3 DNA: TGTGCCAGCAGTTTATCCAAGAGGCTAAGCGCTGAAGCTTTCTTT. V gene TRBV27 combines with J gene TRBJ1-1; D is uncertain. Germline CDR1 reads MNHEY; CDR2 reads SMNVEV (reference sequence). The V gene lost 0 bases and the J gene lost 6 bases, with 14 bases spanning the gap. The CDR3 is 15 amino acids.

Regarding this clonotype: No DNA is shown, since the ends of the CDR3 on it are uncertain; the CDR3 is the one TCRdb lists. The V and J genes are TRBV10-1 and TRBJ2-1; the table's D call, TRBD1, was not checked against the DNA. The CDR3 is made up of 20 amino acids, end residues included. Germline CDR1 and CDR2: WNHNN and SYGVQD (reference sequence). The CDR3 here is CPPEPIARDLTMSSSSGMFF.

The chain recombines TRBV27 with TRBJ2-7; the D call may be TRBD1 or TRBD2 (6 bases each). CDR1 is MNHEY, CDR2 SMNVEV, per germline (reference sequence). Trimming cost V 5 bases and J 2 bases, with 7 bases left between them. CDR3 length equals 12 residues. This chain's CDR3 is CASSRGAYEQYF. CDR3 DNA sequence: TGTGCCAGCAGTAGGGGGGCCTACGAGCAGTACTTC.

The chain couples TRBV7-6 to TRBJ2-1; 16 bases line up with TRBD2. The germline V gene has CDR1 SGHVS and CDR2 FNYEAQ. V shed 5 bases, J shed 6 bases, and the junction held 13 bases outside the gene matches. The CDR3 loop spans 19 amino acids. The CDR3 DNA sequence: TGTGCCAGCAGCCCAGGGACTAGCGGGAGGGAAAGGAGGGGCAATGAGCAGTTCTTC. The encoded protein is CASSPGTSGRERRGNEQFF.

This sequence joins TRBV3-1 and TRBJ2-3; 9 nucleotides match TRBD2. CDR3 size: 17 residues. Germline lookup yields CDR1 LGHDT and CDR2 YNNKEL (reference sequence). V shed 4 bases, J shed 7 bases, and the junction held 15 bases outside the gene matches. CDR3 sequence: CASSPDSGREGLYTQYF. CDR3 in DNA: TGTGCCAGCAGCCCAGACTCCGGGCGGGAGGGCCTCTATACGCAGTATTTT.

This chain uses TRBV27 with TRBJ1-3, with D hard to call. Germline V lookup: CDR1 MNHEY, CDR2 SMNVEV (reference sequence). The length of the CDR3 is 14 residues. The V end was cut by 3 bases, the J end by 0 bases, with 6 bases between. CDR3 DNA sequence: TGTGCCAGCAGTTTGACAAGCTCTGGAAACACCATATATTTT. Its protein is CASSLTSSGNTIYF.

This chain connects TRBV12-3 or TRBV12-4 to TRBJ2-2; the D call may be TRBD1 or TRBD2 (5 bases each). Trimming removed 7 bases from V and 8 bases from J, with 17 bases in between. This CDR3 has 14 residues. The CDR3 sequence: CASTSGPQVGELFF. The CDR3 nucleotides read TGTGCCAGCACGTCGGGACCCCAGGTTGGGGAGCTGTTTTTT.

The genes are TRBV19 and TRBJ2-4, with a weak D call TRBD2 (6 bases). V shed 3 bases and J shed 6 bases, with 18 bases lying between them. From germline, CDR1 is LNHDA and CDR2 SQIVND (reference sequence). The CDR3 is 16 amino acids. The CDR3 sequence: CASSITRETRRNIQYF. The CDR3 DNA sequence: TGTGCCAGTAGTATCACACGGGAGACGCGTAGAAACATTCAGTACTTC.